Listed below are T cell receptor beta chains from one sample, sequenced in a study of technical replicates of blood from a few donors. Sequencing used immunoSEQ multiplex PCR; TCRdb keeps in-frame clones, though not all of them. This table has about 82,000 clones, roughly 95% appearing once. Sequenced material: T cells isolated from PBMCs. The receptors were gathered from a human donor in good health. Each CDR3 is given with its conserved first and last residue. The D gene is left open where the match is weak. Rows may omit the clone size; those that give it use once, few, many or a size class.

D gene: -; V gene: TRBV25-1; J gene: TRBJ2-1; clone size: -; CDR3 DNA: TGTGCCAGCAGTGACTACTACAATGAGCAGTTCTTC; CDR3 protein: CASSDYYNEQFF
D gene: -; V gene: TRBV6-5; J gene: TRBJ2-7; clone size: once; CDR3 DNA: TGTGCCAGCAGCACGCCAGGGGAGCAGTACTTC; CDR3 protein: CASSTPGEQYF
D gene: TRBD1; V gene: TRBV9; J gene: TRBJ1-4; clone size: -; CDR3 DNA: TGTGCCAGCAGCGTAGGGGGACAGGAGGAAAAACTGTTTTTT; CDR3 protein: CASSVGGQEEKLFF
D gene: TRBD1; V gene: TRBV30; J gene: TRBJ1-1; clone size: -; CDR3 DNA: TGTGCCTGCGGGACAGGGGGATTAACTGAAGCTTTCTTT; CDR3 protein: CACGTGGLTEAFF
D gene: TRBD2; V gene: TRBV5-1; J gene: TRBJ2-2; clone size: -; CDR3 DNA: TGCGCCAGCAGCTGGGAGCGGGAGGGCAACACCGGGGAGCTGTTTTTT; CDR3 protein: CASSWEREGNTGELFF
D gene: -; V gene: TRBV6-1; J gene: TRBJ1-5; clone size: -; CDR3 DNA: TGTGCCAGCAGTGAAGCCGGCGGGAATCAGCCCCAGCATTTT; CDR3 protein: CASSEAGGNQPQHF
D gene: TRBD1; V gene: TRBV28; J gene: TRBJ2-3; clone size: once; CDR3 DNA: TGTGCCAGCAGTTTACCCAGGGGGCTAGGTGGCACAGATACGCAGTATTTT; CDR3 protein: CASSLPRGLGGTDTQYF
D gene: -; V gene: TRBV27; J gene: TRBJ2-7; clone size: -; CDR3 DNA: TGTGCCAGCAGTTTTGGAGAGTCCTACGAGCAGTACTTC; CDR3 protein: CASSFGESYEQYF
D gene: -; V gene: TRBV7-9; J gene: TRBJ2-7; clone size: -; CDR3 DNA: TGTGCCAGCAATTCCGGGGGGCTATCCTACGAGCAGTACTTC; CDR3 protein: CASNSGGLSYEQYF
D gene: TRBD1; V gene: TRBV7-9; J gene: TRBJ2-7; clone size: -; CDR3 DNA: TGTGCCAGCAGCTTAGTAGGACAGGTTGGCTACGAGCAGTACTTC; CDR3 protein: CASSLVGQVGYEQYF
D gene: -; V gene: TRBV13; J gene: TRBJ2-3; clone size: -; CDR3 DNA: TGTGCCAGCAGCCCTAGCGTGAGCACAGATACGCAGTATTTT; CDR3 protein: CASSPSVSTDTQYF
D gene: -; V gene: TRBV11-2; J gene: TRBJ2-3; clone size: -; CDR3 DNA: TGTGCCAGCAGCTTTAGAGACAGACCTAGCACAGATACGCAGTATTTT; CDR3 protein: CASSFRDRPSTDTQYF
D gene: TRBD1; V gene: TRBV19; J gene: TRBJ1-2; clone size: -; CDR3 DNA: TGTGCCAGTAGTGTTAGAAGGGACAGCGATGGCTACACCTTC; CDR3 protein: CASSVRRDSDGYTF
D gene: -; V gene: TRBV13; J gene: TRBJ2-7; clone size: -; CDR3 DNA: TGTGCCAGCAGCTCGATATTACAGGGTCGGTACGAGCAGTACTTC; CDR3 protein: CASSSILQGRYEQYF
D gene: -; V gene: TRBV2; J gene: TRBJ2-5; clone size: -; CDR3 DNA: TGTGCCACCTTAACAATGCGGGGAGAGACCCAGTACTTC; CDR3 protein: CATLTMRGETQYF
D gene: -; V gene: TRBV15; J gene: TRBJ1-1; clone size: -; CDR3 DNA: TGTGCCACCAGCAGGGGCTTAAACACTGAAGCTTTCTTT; CDR3 protein: CATSRGLNTEAFF
D gene: -; V gene: TRBV11-1; J gene: TRBJ1-2; clone size: -; CDR3 DNA: TGTGCCAGCAGCTTAACAGGGCATGGCTACACCTTC; CDR3 protein: CASSLTGHGYTF
D gene: TRBD2; V gene: TRBV29-1; J gene: TRBJ2-1; clone size: -; CDR3 DNA: TGCAGCGTTGAATTATCGATCGGGGGACTAGCGGGAGTAAACTTGTACAATGAGCAGTTCTTC; CDR3 protein: CSVELSIGGLAGVNLYNEQFF